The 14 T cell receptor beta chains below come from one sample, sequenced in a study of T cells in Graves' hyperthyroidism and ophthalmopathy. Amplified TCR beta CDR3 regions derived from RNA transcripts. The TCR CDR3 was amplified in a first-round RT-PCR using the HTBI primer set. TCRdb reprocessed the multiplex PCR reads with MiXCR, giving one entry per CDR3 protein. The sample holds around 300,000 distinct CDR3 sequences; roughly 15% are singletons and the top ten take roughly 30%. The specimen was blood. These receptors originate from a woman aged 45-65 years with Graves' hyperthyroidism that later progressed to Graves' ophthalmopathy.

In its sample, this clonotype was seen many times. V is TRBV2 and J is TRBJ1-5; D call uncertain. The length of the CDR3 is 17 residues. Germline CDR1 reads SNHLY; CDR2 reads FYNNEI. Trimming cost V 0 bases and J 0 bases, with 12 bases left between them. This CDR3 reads CASSEAVRTYSNQPQHF. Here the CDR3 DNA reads TGTGCCAGCAGTGAAGCGGTCAGGACCTATAGCAATCAGCCCCAGCATTTT.

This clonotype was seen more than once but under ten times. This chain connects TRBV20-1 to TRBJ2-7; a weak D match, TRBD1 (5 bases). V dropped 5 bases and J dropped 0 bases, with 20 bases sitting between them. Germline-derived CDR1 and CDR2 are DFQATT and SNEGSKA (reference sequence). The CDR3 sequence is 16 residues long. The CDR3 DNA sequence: TGCAGTGCTCCACGGCCTCGACAGTTCCTCTCCTACGAGCAGTACTTC. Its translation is CSAPRPRQFLSYEQYF.

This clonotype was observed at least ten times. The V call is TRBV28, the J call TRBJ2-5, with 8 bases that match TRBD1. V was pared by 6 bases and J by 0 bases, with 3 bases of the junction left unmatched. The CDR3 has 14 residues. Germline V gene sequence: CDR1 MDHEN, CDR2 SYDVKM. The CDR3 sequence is CASSSGGHQETQYF. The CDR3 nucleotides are TGTGCCAGCAGCTCAGGGGGCCACCAAGAGACCCAGTACTTC.

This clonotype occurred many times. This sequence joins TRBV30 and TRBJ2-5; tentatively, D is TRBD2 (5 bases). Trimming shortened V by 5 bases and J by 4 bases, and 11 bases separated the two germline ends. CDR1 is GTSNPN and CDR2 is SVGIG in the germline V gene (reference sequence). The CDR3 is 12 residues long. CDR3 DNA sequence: TGTGCCTGGGGGGAGAGGGTAGAGACCCAGTACTTC. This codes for CAWGERVETQYF.

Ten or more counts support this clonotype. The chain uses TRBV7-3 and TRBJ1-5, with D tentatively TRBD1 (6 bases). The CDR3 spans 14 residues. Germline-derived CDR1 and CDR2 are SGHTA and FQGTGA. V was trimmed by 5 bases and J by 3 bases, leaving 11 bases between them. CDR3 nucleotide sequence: TGTGCCAGCAGCAGTGGACAGCCCAATCAGCCCCAGCATTTT. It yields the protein CASSSGQPNQPQHF. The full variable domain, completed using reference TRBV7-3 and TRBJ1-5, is GAGVSQTPSNKVTEKGKYVELRCDPISGHTALYWYRQSLGQGPEFLIYFQGTGAADDSGLPNDRFFAVRPEGSVSTLKIQRTERGDSAVYLCASSSGQPNQPQHFGDGTRLSIL.

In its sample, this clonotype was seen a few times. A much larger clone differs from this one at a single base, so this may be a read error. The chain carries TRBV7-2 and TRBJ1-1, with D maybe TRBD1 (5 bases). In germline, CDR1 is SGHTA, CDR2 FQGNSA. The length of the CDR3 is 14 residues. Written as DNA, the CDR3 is TGTGCCAGCAGCCTCCGGGACGCGAACACTAAAGCTTTCTTT. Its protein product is CASSLRDANTKAFF.

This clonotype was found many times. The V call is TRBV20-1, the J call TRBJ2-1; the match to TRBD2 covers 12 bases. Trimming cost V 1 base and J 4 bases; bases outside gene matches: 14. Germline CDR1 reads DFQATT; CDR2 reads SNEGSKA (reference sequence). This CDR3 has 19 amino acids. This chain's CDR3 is CSARGRRLAGDTSYNEQFF. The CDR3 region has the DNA TGCAGTGCTAGAGGGCGGAGACTAGCGGGAGATACGTCTTACAATGAGCAGTTCTTC.

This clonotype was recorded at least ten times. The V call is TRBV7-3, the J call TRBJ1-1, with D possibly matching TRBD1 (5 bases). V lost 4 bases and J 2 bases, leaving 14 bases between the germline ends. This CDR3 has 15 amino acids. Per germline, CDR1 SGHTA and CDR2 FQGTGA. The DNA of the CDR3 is TGTGCCAGCAGCTCAAGCGGGGGAATAAACACTGAAGCTTTCTTT. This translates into CASSSSGGINTEAFF.

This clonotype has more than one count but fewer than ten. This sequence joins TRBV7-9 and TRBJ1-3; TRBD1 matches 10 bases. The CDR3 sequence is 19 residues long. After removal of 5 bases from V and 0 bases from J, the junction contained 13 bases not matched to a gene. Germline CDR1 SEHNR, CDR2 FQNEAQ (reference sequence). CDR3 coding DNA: TGTGCCAGCAGCCTACGGAGCGGGACAGGGGTATTCTCTGGAAACACCATATATTTT. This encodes CASSLRSGTGVFSGNTIYF.

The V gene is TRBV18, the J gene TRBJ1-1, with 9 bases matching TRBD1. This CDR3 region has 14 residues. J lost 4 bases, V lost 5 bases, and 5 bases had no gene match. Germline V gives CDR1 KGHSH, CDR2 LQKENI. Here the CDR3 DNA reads TGTGCCAGCTCAGGACAGGGGTTTGCCACTGAAGCTTTCTTT. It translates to CASSGQGFATEAFF.

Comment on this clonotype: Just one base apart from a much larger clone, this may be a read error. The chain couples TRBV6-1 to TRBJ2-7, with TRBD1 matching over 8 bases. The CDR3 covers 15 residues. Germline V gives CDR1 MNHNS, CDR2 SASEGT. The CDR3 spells CASRSGQGSSHEQYF. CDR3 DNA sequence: TGTGCCAGCAGATCCGGACAGGGTAGCTCCCACGAGCAGTACTTC.

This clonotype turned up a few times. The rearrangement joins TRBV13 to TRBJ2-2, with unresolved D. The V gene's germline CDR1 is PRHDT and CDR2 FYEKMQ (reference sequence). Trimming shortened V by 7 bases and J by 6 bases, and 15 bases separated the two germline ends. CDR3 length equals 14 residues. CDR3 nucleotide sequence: TGTGCCAGCACCTCCTTGTTAGAGCCCGGGGAGCTGTTTTTT. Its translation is CASTSLLEPGELFF.

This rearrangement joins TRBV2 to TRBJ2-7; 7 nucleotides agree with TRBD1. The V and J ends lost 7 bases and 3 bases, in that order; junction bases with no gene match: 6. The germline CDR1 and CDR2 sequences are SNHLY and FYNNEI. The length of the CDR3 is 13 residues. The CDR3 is CASNPGTVYEQYF. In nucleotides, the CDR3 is TGTGCCAGCAACCCCGGGACAGTCTACGAGCAGTACTTC.

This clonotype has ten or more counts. The CDR3 DNA follows: TGTGCCAGCAGTGACTCGGAAGGCCTGACCCAGTACTTC. Residues: CASSDSEGLTQYF. The chain recombines TRBV6-4 with TRBJ2-5; D is unresolved. Per the germline V gene, CDR1 is MRHNA and CDR2 is SNTAGT. The CDR3 length is 13 residues. V lost 0 bases to trimming and J lost 7 bases, with 9 bases between them.